This TCR beta chain was captured by sequencing in a study of cytomegalovirus exposure and HLA in healthy donors. Study overall: A prior study identified just under 120 million unique TCR beta sequences from 180 million or so T cells.

In this sample, this clone is large. Its antigen is as yet unknown. The sample has other DNA sequences that encode this CDR3 too. Study-level points and caveats: According to a later analysis, donors in an Asian-associated ancestry cluster reportedly had fewer N-insertions than the roughly 670-donor mean.

PCR was performed using 60 Vbeta and 13 Jbeta primers. Only in-frame clones appear in the TCRdb table, and some are missing; sequencing was by immunoSEQ multiplex PCR. The table shows 85,000 to 100,000 clones, with 63% occurring only once. Trimming at V came to 5 bases and at J to 6 bases, leaving 5 bases not matched to a gene. From germline, CDR1 is SEHNR and CDR2 FQNEAQ (reference sequence). This CDR3 is 13 amino acids long. V and J are TRBV7-9 and TRBJ1-1; 8 bases map to TRBD1. This TCR was recovered from a woman in her 30s in good health and CMV-seronegative. The sequencing input was PBMCs. CDR3 in amino acids: CASSPQGEAEAFF. CDR3 nucleotides: TGTGCCAGCAGCCCACAGGGGGAGGCTGAAGCTTTCTTT.